The 25 T cell receptor beta chains below were found in one sample sequenced in a study of human T cells and chemical hapten exposure. TCRdb fed the RACE reads into MiXCR, producing one record per CDR3 protein. Counted here are just over 70,000 distinct CDR3 sequences, roughly 10% occurring once; the ten biggest clones make up roughly 1.4%. Time point noted: patch test 3, about 24 weeks after DPC sensitization. Treatment of the sample: therapeutic diphenylcyclopropenone sensitization with weekly scalp DPC. The specimen was whole blood, collected in connection with sensitization to the hapten diphenylcyclopropenone (DPC). These receptors all stem from a woman aged 45 to 65 with alopecia areata. Some clones in this sample may be carry-over from other donors' samples.

The sample holds a few counts of this clonotype. The chain recombines TRBV29-1 with TRBJ1-2; possibly TRBD1 for D (5 bases). V was clipped by 4 bases and J by 7 bases, with 10 bases between them. This CDR3 comprises 11 residues. CDR1 and CDR2 from the germline V gene are SQVTM and ANQGSEA. The CDR3 region has the DNA TGCAGCGTTGGCGGGGACGGTGGCTACACCTTC. It yields the protein CSVGGDGGYTF.

This chain uses TRBV6-2 or TRBV6-3 with TRBJ2-7; the D is unclear. Trimming took 0 bases from V and 6 from J, leaving 15 bases between them. CDR1 and CDR2 from the germline V gene are MNHEY and SVGEGT. The CDR3 extends over 15 amino acids. The CDR3 protein is CASSYSTVPRSEQYF. The CDR3 nucleotides are TGTGCCAGCAGTTACTCCACAGTGCCAAGAAGCGAGCAGTACTTC.

There are many counts of this clonotype. This chain connects TRBV18 to TRBJ1-2; D uncertain. Germline CDR1 reads KGHSH; CDR2 reads LQKENI. This CDR3 has 15 amino acids. V lost 2 bases to trimming and J lost 3 bases, with 13 bases between them. Here the CDR3 DNA reads TGTGCCAGCTCACCATTCGCGACCCCAGACTATGGCTACACCTTC. Amino acid sequence: CASSPFATPDYGYTF.

This clonotype was counted ten times or more. This sequence joins TRBV27 and TRBJ1-5, with D unclear. CDR1 is MNHEY and CDR2 is SMNVEV in the germline V gene (reference sequence). The CDR3 has 14 residues. The V gene lost 10 bases and the J gene lost 3 bases, with 16 bases spanning the gap. DNA for the CDR3: TGTGCCACCATTAACAGAGCGGTCAATCAGCCCCAGCATTTT. It yields the protein CATINRAVNQPQHF.

This clonotype was found a few times. The chain employs TRBV20-1 and TRBJ1-5; a weak D match, TRBD1 (6 bases). Germline lookup yields CDR1 DFQATT and CDR2 SNEGSKA (reference sequence). V lost 7 bases to trimming and J lost 1 base, with 14 bases between them. The length of the CDR3 is 14 residues. The DNA of the CDR3 is TGCAGTGTCGGTACAGGGATGAGCAATCAGCCCCAGCATTTT. This sequence encodes CSVGTGMSNQPQHF.

This clonotype was seen ten or more times. The chain is built from TRBV7-9 and TRBJ1-2, with D possibly being TRBD1 (6 bases). The CDR3 totals 14 residues. V dropped 5 bases and J dropped 6 bases, with 16 bases sitting between them. Germline loops: CDR1 SEHNR, CDR2 FQNEAQ (reference sequence). In DNA form, the CDR3 reads TGTGCCAGCAGCCAGGGGTCCTACAGGGATGGCTACACCTTC. Translation gives CASSQGSYRDGYTF.

This clonotype has only a few counts. The chain links TRBV6-5 to TRBJ2-4; D not certain. CDR1 and CDR2 from the germline V gene are MNHEY and SVGAGI. Trimming stripped 2 bases from V and 4 bases from J, with 6 bases between. This CDR3 is 13 amino acids long. The CDR3 nucleotides are TGTGCCAGCAGTTACCAGGAGAAAAACATTCAGTACTTC. Translating gives CASSYQEKNIQYF.

There are a few counts of this clonotype. Germline is not matched at one junction end, which may reflect a read error. Here the CDR3 DNA reads TGTGCCAGCAGCTTTGCTAGCGGGCGGGACTTC. Its protein product is CASSFASGRDF. This chain connects TRBV7-2 to TRBJ2-5; 8 positions agree with TRBD2. Germline V gene lookup returns CDR1 SGHTA and CDR2 FQGNSA. CDR3 size: 11 residues. Drawing the rest from reference TRBV7-2 and TRBJ2-5, the complete variable domain is GAGVSQSPSNKVTEKGKDVELRCDPISGHTALYWYRQSLGQGLEFLIYFQGNSAPDKSGLPSDRFSAERTGGSVSTLTIQRTQQEDSAVYLCASSFASGRDFGPGTRLLVL.

Only a few counts were recorded for this clonotype. V gene TRBV19 combines with J gene TRBJ1-1, with D tentatively TRBD1 (6 bases). The V end lost 4 bases, the J end lost 5 bases, and 14 bases lay between the germline ends. The CDR3 is made up of 14 amino acids. Germline-derived CDR1 and CDR2 are LNHDA and SQIVND (reference sequence). The CDR3 is CASSRSGDGTEAFF. CDR3 sequence (DNA): TGTGCCAGTAGTAGGTCAGGGGACGGGACTGAAGCTTTCTTT.

The genes are TRBV2 and TRBJ2-1; 10 bases are shared with TRBD2. The CDR3 runs to 20 residues. Per the germline V gene, CDR1 is SNHLY and CDR2 is FYNNEI. Trimming took 8 bases from V and 0 from J; bases not matched to a gene: 19. In DNA, the CDR3 is TGTGCCAGCGGACGTACAGACAGGGAACTAGCGGGGACCTCCTACAATGAGCAGTTCTTC. Translating gives CASGRTDRELAGTSYNEQFF. Complete variable domain (other parts from reference TRBV2 and TRBJ2-1): EPEVTQTPSHQVTQMGQEVILRCVPISNHLYFYWYRQILGQKVEFLVSFYNNEISEKSEIFDDQFSVERPDGSNFTLKIRSTKLEDSAMYFCASGRTDRELAGTSYNEQFFGPGTRLTVL.

In regard to this clonotype: A much larger clone sits a single nucleotide away, making a read error possible. In DNA form, the CDR3 reads TGCAGCGGGGGGGCAGACTCCTCCTACAATGAGCTGTTCTTC. It encodes CSGGADSSYNELFF. The rearrangement uses TRBV29-1 and TRBJ2-1, with D tentatively TRBD1 or TRBD2 (6 bases each). CDR1 and CDR2 from the germline V gene are SQVTM and ANQGSEA. The CDR3 covers 14 residues.

The V gene is TRBV6-6, the J gene TRBJ1-5, with 7 nucleotides matching TRBD1. The CDR3 contains 15 residues. Germline V lookup: CDR1 MNHNY, CDR2 SVGAGI (reference sequence). The ends lost 2 bases at V and 2 bases at J; junction bases unmatched: 3. CDR3 DNA sequence: TGTGCCAGCAGTTACGATCAGGGGGGCAATCAGCCCCAGCATTTT. As protein: CASSYDQGGNQPQHF.

CDR3 protein: CSVEVGPEAFF. CDR3 sequence (DNA): TGCAGCGTTGAAGTTGGGCCTGAAGCTTTCTTT. The chain combines TRBV29-1 with TRBJ1-1; D is uncertain. CDR3 length: 11 amino acids. Per germline, CDR1 SQVTM and CDR2 ANQGSEA. The V gene lost 1 base and the J gene lost 6 bases, with 6 bases spanning the gap.

The chain combines TRBV6-2 or TRBV6-3 with TRBJ2-1; 9 bases are a match to TRBD2. V lost 5 bases and J lost 2; bases outside the gene matches: 7. The CDR3 is 16 residues long. Looked up from germline, CDR1 is MNHEY and CDR2 is SVGEGT. The CDR3 coding sequence is TGTGCCAGCAGTCCCTCAGCGGGGGGTACCTACAATGAGCAGTTCTTC. It codes for CASSPSAGGTYNEQFF.

This clonotype came up many times. V is TRBV27 and J is TRBJ2-7; D uncertain. V lost 7 bases and J lost 0, with 22 bases in between. Looked up from germline, CDR1 is MNHEY and CDR2 is SMNVEV (reference sequence). This CDR3 spans 17 amino acids. The CDR3 DNA reads as TGTGCCAGCAATAAAGGTGGATGGGTCATAAGCTCCTACGAGCAGTACTTC. It codes for CASNKGGWVISSYEQYF.

This clonotype came up many times. The rearrangement links TRBV5-4 to TRBJ1-1, with D tentatively TRBD1 (6 bases). This CDR3 contains 16 residues. Germline assignment: CDR1 SGHNT and CDR2 YYREEE (reference sequence). V lost 4 bases and J 2 bases, leaving 18 bases between the germline ends. The CDR3, as DNA: TGTGCCAGCAGCCGTGAGGGAGGGGGTCGTAACACTGAAGCTTTCTTT. Protein: CASSREGGGRNTEAFF. Filled out from reference TRBV5-4 and TRBJ1-1, the complete variable domain reads ETGVTQSPTHLIKTRGQQVTLRCSSQSGHNTVSWYQQALGQGPQFIFQYYREEENGRGNFPPRFSGLQFPNYSSELNVNALELDDSALYLCASSREGGGRNTEAFFGQGTRLTVV.

This clonotype was counted a few times. This rearrangement joins TRBV18 to TRBJ1-4; D unresolved. Germline CDR1 reads KGHSH; CDR2 reads LQKENI. The CDR3 runs to 15 residues. V lost 2 bases and J 7 bases, leaving 14 bases between the germline ends. CDR3 residues: CASSPTGRRGEKLFF. The CDR3 DNA is TGTGCCAGCTCACCAACGGGGAGAAGAGGTGAAAAACTGTTTTTT.

This clonotype was observed at least ten times. This chain joins TRBV6-6 and TRBJ1-5, with 7 positions matching TRBD1. The CDR3 has 14 residues. Germline V CDR1 and CDR2: MNHNY, SVGAGI (reference sequence). V shed 6 bases and J 4 bases; nucleotides not matched to a gene: 6. The CDR3 is CASSRDSGNQPQHF. CDR3 DNA sequence: TGTGCCAGCAGCAGGGACAGCGGTAATCAGCCCCAGCATTTT.

V usage is TRBV29-1 and J usage is TRBJ1-2; TRBD1 agrees at 8 bases. The trim removed 7 bases at V and 8 bases at J, leaving 6 bases unmatched. The CDR3 is made up of 11 amino acids. CDR1 is SQVTM and CDR2 is ANQGSEA in the germline V gene. The CDR3 sequence: CSATGGQGYTF. CDR3 nucleotides: TGCAGCGCCACAGGGGGACAAGGCTACACCTTC.

V and J are TRBV6-2 or TRBV6-3 and TRBJ2-7; D might be TRBD2 (6 bases). The germline V gene has CDR1 MNHEY and CDR2 SVGEGT. The CDR3 has 16 amino acids. Trimming took off 1 base at V and 4 bases at J, with 17 bases between the two ends. CDR3 amino acids: CASSYLASDLLYEQYF. The CDR3 bases are TGTGCCAGCAGTTACTTGGCTAGCGACCTCCTTTACGAGCAGTACTTC.

This clonotype showed up many times. The gene calls are TRBV20-1 and TRBJ1-1; D uncertain. V was pared by 7 bases and J by 1 base, with 10 bases between. CDR3 length: 12 residues. Germline loops: CDR1 DFQATT, CDR2 SNEGSKA (reference sequence). The CDR3 region is CSVRRPNTEAFF. The CDR3 DNA follows: TGCAGTGTAAGGAGGCCGAACACTGAAGCTTTCTTT.

Ten or more counts support this clonotype. The chain uses TRBV7-9 and TRBJ2-2; no clear D. The CDR3 sequence is 15 residues long. The V end lost 5 bases, the J end lost 1 base, and 11 bases lay between the germline ends. The germline V gene encodes CDR1 SEHNR and CDR2 FQNEAQ (reference sequence). The CDR3 reads CASSPRAQNTGELFF. The CDR3 DNA sequence: TGTGCCAGCAGCCCCCGAGCCCAGAACACCGGGGAGCTGTTTTTT.

The J gene is TRBJ1-2, the V gene TRBV6-5; D is uncertain. CDR1 and CDR2 from the germline V gene are MNHEY and SVGAGI. V lost 2 bases and J 5 bases, leaving 12 bases between the germline ends. This CDR3 spans 14 amino acids. In DNA, the CDR3 is TGTGCCAGCAGTTACGACACCTTACAGTATGGCTACACCTTC. It encodes CASSYDTLQYGYTF.

The chain couples TRBV6-2 or TRBV6-3 to TRBJ2-6; no firm D call. The CDR3 contains 14 residues. Germline assignment: CDR1 MNHEY and CDR2 SVGEGT. Trimming took 3 bases from V and 3 from J, leaving 6 bases between them. CDR3 in amino acids: CASSYVGGANVLTF. For the CDR3, the DNA is TGTGCCAGCAGTTATGTTGGTGGGGCCAACGTCCTGACTTTC.

The genes are TRBV12-3 or TRBV12-4 and TRBJ2-1; 11 bases line up with TRBD2. The CDR3 spans 14 residues. V dropped 3 bases and J dropped 8; count of bases not matched to a gene: 3. The CDR3 is CASSFELAGDEQFF. CDR3 sequence (DNA): TGTGCCAGCAGTTTTGAACTAGCGGGAGATGAGCAGTTCTTC.